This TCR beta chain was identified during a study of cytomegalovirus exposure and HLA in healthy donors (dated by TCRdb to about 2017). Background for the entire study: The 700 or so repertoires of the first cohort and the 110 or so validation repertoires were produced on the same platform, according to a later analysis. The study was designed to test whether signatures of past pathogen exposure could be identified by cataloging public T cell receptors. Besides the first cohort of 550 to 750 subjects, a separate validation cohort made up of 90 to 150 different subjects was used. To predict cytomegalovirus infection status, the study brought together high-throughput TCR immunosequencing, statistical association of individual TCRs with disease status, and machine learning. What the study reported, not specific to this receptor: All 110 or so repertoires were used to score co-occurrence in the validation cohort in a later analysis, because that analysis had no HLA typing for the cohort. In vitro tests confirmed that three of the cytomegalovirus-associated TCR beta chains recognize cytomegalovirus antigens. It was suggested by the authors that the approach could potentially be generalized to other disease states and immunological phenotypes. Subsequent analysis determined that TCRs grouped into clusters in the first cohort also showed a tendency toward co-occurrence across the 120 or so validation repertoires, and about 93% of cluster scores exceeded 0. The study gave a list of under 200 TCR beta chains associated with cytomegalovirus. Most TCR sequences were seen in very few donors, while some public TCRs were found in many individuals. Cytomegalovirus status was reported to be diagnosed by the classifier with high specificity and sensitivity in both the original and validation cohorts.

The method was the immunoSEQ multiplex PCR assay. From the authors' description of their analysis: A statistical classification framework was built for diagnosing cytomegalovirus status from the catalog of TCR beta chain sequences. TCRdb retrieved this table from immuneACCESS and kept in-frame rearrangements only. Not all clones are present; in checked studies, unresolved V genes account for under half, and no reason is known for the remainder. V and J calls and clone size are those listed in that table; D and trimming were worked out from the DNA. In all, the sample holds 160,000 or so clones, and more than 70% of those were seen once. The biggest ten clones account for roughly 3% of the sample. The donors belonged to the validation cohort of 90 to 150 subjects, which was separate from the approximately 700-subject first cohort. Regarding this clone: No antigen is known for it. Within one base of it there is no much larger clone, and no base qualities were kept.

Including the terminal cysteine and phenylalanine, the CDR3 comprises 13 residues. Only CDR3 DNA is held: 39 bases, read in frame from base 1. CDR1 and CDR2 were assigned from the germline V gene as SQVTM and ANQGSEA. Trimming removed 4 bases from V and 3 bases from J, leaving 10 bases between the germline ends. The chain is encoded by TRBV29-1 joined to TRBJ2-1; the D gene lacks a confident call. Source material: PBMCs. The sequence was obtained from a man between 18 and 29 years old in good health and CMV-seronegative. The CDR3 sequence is CSVVELYYNEQFF. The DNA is TGCAGCGTTGTAGAGTTATACTACAATGAGCAGTTCTTC.